This T cell receptor (beta chain) was captured by sequencing in a study of blood T cell repertoires in COVID-19. This CDR3 comprises 16 residues. After removal of 3 bases from V and 1 base from J, the junction contained 9 bases not matched to a gene. Germline-derived CDR1 and CDR2 are MDHEN and SYDVKM. Original processing notes: Nucleated cell number was recorded as an estimate derived from reference gene primer amplification. TCRdb's table, derived via immunoSEQ multiplex PCR, lists solely in-frame clones and lacks some. V and J calls and clone size are given by that table; D and trimming were obtained from the DNA. The sample holds about 230,000 clones, 85% to 90% seen once. A few counts support this clone.

V and J are TRBV28 and TRBJ2-7; 7 bases match TRBD1. This TCR was recovered from a man aged 18 to 30 who had recovered from COVID-19. Material for sequencing was PBMCs or T cells enriched from blood (not recorded which). CDR3 bases: TGTGCCAGCAGTTTGAACAGGGGCTCTGGGTCCTACGAGCAGTACTTC. Encoded protein: CASSLNRGSGSYEQYF.